This is a list of T cell receptor beta chains from one sample in a study of cytomegalovirus exposure and HLA in healthy donors. Using immunoSEQ multiplex PCR, the repertoire was profiled, and TCRdb retains in-frame clones only, with some absent. Here the sample spans about 120,000 clones, 75% to 85% being singletons. Material for sequencing was PBMCs. All receptors derive from a female donor in good health and CMV-seropositive. Both conserved end residues are part of each CDR3. The D gene is left open where the match is weak. Not all rows give a size; the values are once, few, many and, for expanded clones, a class.

v_gene	j_gene	abundance	d_gene	CDR3nt	CDR3aa
TRBV7-9	TRBJ2-7	.	.	TGTGCCAGCAGCTTATTTGAACGGGCGGCTAGCAAGTACTTC	CASSLFERAASKYF
TRBV13	TRBJ1-2	.	TRBD1	TGTGCCAGCAGCTTAGGACAGGGGGCACAAAAGGGCTATGGCTACACCTTC	CASSLGQGAQKGYGYTF
TRBV6-4	TRBJ1-2	.	TRBD1	TGTGCCAGCAGTGACTCGGGGACAGGGGAGGGCTACACCTTC	CASSDSGTGEGYTF
TRBV2	TRBJ2-2	.	.	TGTGCCAGCGCCCTGGGACAGAACACCGGGGAGCTGTTTTTT	CASALGQNTGELFF
TRBV5-1	TRBJ1-2	once	TRBD1	TGCGCCAGCAGCTTGGAGGGACAGACTAGAGGCTACACCTTC	CASSLEGQTRGYTF
TRBV4-2	TRBJ2-7	.	.	TGTGCCAGCAGCCACACAACAGGGTACCTCTCCTACGAGCAGTACTTC	CASSHTTGYLSYEQYF
TRBV7-2	TRBJ2-5	once	TRBD1	TGTGCCAGCAGCTTAGGAGACAGGGGACGTCAAGAGACCCAGTACTTC	CASSLGDRGRQETQYF
TRBV10-3	TRBJ1-1	.	.	TGTGCCATCAGTGAGTCGATACTTAGCGCTGAAGCTTTCTTT	CAISESILSAEAFF
TRBV27	TRBJ1-5	.	.	TGTGCCAGCAGTTTACACTTTAGCAATCAGCCCCAGCATTTT	CASSLHFSNQPQHF
TRBV7-2	TRBJ1-1	.	.	TGTGCCAGCAGCTTAGGGGGGCCAAGGGCCACTGAAGCTTTCTTT	CASSLGGPRATEAFF
TRBV19	TRBJ2-1	.	TRBD2	TGTGCCAGTAGTCCCGCGACTAGCGGGGGGGCCTCCTACAATGAGCAGTTCTTC	CASSPATSGGASYNEQFF
TRBV27	TRBJ1-6	.	TRBD1	TGTGCCAGCAGCCCAGACAGGGGGGATTCACCCCTCCACTTT	CASSPDRGDSPLHF
TRBV19	TRBJ2-1	.	TRBD2	TGTGCCAGTAGTGATACAGCGGGGGCCTCCTACAATGAGCAGTTCTTC	CASSDTAGASYNEQFF
TRBV7-9	TRBJ1-6	.	.	TGTGCCAGCAGCTTAGGCGGTTCAGGGAATTCACCCCTCCACTTT	CASSLGGSGNSPLHF
TRBV25-1	TRBJ1-2	.	.	TGTGCCAGCAGTGAATACTCGGACTATGGCTACACCTTC	CASSEYSDYGYTF